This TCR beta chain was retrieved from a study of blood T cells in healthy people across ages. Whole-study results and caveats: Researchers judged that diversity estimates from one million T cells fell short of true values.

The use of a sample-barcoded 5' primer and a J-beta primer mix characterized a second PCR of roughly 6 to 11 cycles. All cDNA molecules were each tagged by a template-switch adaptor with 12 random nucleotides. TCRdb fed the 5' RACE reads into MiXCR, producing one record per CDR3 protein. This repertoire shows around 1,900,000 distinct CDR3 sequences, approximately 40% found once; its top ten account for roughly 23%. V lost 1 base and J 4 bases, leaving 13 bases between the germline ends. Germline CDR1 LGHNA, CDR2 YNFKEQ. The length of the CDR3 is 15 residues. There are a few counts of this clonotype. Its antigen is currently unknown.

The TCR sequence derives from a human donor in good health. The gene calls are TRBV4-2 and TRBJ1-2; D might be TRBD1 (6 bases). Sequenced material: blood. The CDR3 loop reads CASSQARTASYGYTF. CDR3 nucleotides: TGTGCCAGCAGCCAAGCCCGGACAGCTTCCTATGGCTACACCTTC.